A single sample is the source of the 15 T cell receptor beta chains below, sequenced in a study of shared clonotypes between healthy human individuals. The repertoire was sequenced with immunoSEQ multiplex PCR; TCRdb's copy has only in-frame clones and lacks some. The table has some 1 million clones, 75% seen once. What was sequenced was memory CD4+ T cells sorted from blood. The sample's subset: CD45RA-negative fraction. Every receptor here comes from a man between 18 and 29 years old in good health.

The rearrangement links TRBV2 to TRBJ1-3; no definite D call. The length of the CDR3 is 15 residues. The V and J ends lost 6 bases and 4 bases respectively, with 16 bases between them. The germline V gene has CDR1 SNHLY and CDR2 FYNNEI. The CDR3 sequence: CASSEEGTGGNTIYF. The CDR3 DNA sequence: TGTGCCAGCAGCGAGGAGGGTACGGGGGGAAACACCATATATTTT.

The chain joins TRBV6-5 to TRBJ1-5; unclear D gene. CDR3 length: 15 amino acids. From germline, CDR1 is MNHEY and CDR2 SVGAGI. V was cut by 0 bases and J by 2 bases, with 8 bases left in between. CDR3 DNA: TGTGCCAGCAGTTACTCAGGTAGCGGCAATCAGCCCCAGCATTTT. This codes for CASSYSGSGNQPQHF.

The chain combines TRBV4-3 with TRBJ1-4; D unclear. Germline assignment: CDR1 LGHNA and CDR2 YSLEER. V dropped 0 bases and J dropped 5 bases, with 7 bases sitting between them. There are 14 residues in the CDR3. The CDR3 region has the DNA TGCGCCAGCAGCCAAGAACATACCAATGAAAAACTGTTTTTT. Amino acid sequence: CASSQEHTNEKLFF.

The rearrangement joins TRBV11-2 to TRBJ1-2; TRBD1 is a possible D gene (5 bases). V dropped 0 bases and J dropped 0 bases, with 11 bases sitting between them. The CDR3 has 16 residues. Germline loops: CDR1 SGHAT, CDR2 FQNNGV. The CDR3 protein is CASSLDLTVTNYGYTF. The CDR3 DNA is TGTGCCAGCAGCTTAGATTTGACAGTAACTAACTATGGCTACACCTTC.

This chain links TRBV19 with TRBJ1-2; no clear D. This CDR3 is 15 amino acids long. Germline CDR1 reads LNHDA; CDR2 reads SQIVND (reference sequence). Trimming stripped 3 bases from V and 4 bases from J, with 15 bases between. The DNA of the CDR3 is TGTGCCAGTAGTATCGGTTGGGATGTTGCCTATGGCTACACCTTC. Translating gives CASSIGWDVAYGYTF.

The chain uses TRBV10-3 and TRBJ1-2, with a weak D call TRBD1 (5 bases). V was clipped by 3 bases and J by 7 bases, with 12 bases between them. Germline CDR1 reads ENHRY; CDR2 reads SYGVKD. The CDR3 loop spans 13 amino acids. DNA for the CDR3: TGTGCCATCAGTGACTGGGACGCCCCTGGCTACACCTTC. Translating gives CAISDWDAPGYTF.

On this clone: The sample contains more than one DNA sequence encoding this CDR3. The chain employs TRBV28 and TRBJ1-1; 7 nucleotides match TRBD1. This CDR3 region has 15 residues. Germline V lookup: CDR1 MDHEN, CDR2 SYDVKM. V shed 6 bases, J shed 0 bases, and the junction held 7 bases outside the gene matches. CDR3 protein: CASSPWTGLNTEAFF. In nucleotides, the CDR3 is TGTGCCAGCAGCCCGTGGACAGGATTGAACACTGAAGCTTTCTTT.

The chain recombines TRBV6-1 with TRBJ2-5; 8 nucleotides align to TRBD1. The CDR3 is made up of 13 amino acids. V trimming: 8 bases; J trimming: 13 bases; junction bases outside the gene matches: 15. Germline V gene sequence: CDR1 MNHNS, CDR2 SASEGT. CDR3 sequence reads: CASHGQGLGGWYF. CDR3 in DNA: TGTGCCAGCCACGGACAGGGCTTAGGGGGGTGGTACTTC.

This chain links TRBV5-1 with TRBJ1-2; 7 positions match TRBD1. The CDR3 runs 15 residues. The trim removed 4 bases at V and 5 bases at J, leaving 11 bases unmatched. The germline V gene encodes CDR1 SGHRS and CDR2 YFSETQ. The CDR3 sequence: CASSQQPGGGYGYTF. As DNA, the CDR3 is TGCGCCAGCAGCCAACAACCAGGGGGTGGGTATGGCTACACCTTC. The whole variable domain, filled in from reference TRBV5-1 and TRBJ1-2, reads KAGVTQTPRYLIKTRGQQVTLSCSPISGHRSVSWYQQTPGQGLQFLFEYFSETQRNKGNFPGRFSGRQFSNSRSEMNVSTLELGDSALYLCASSQQPGGGYGYTFGSGTRLTVV.

The V and J genes are TRBV7-9 and TRBJ1-4, with D perhaps matching TRBD1 (5 bases). The germline gives CDR1 SEHNR, CDR2 FQNEAQ (reference sequence). Trimming removed 2 bases from V and 7 bases from J, with 17 bases in between. This CDR3 has 16 amino acids. The CDR3 coding sequence is TGTGCCAGCAGCTTAAGTGCCCAGGGTCGAGGTGAAAAACTGTTTTTT. As protein: CASSLSAQGRGEKLFF.

In nucleotides, the CDR3 is TGTGCCAGCAGCCCCGACCGGGACAGGGTCTCACCCCTCCACTTT. Translation gives CASSPDRDRVSPLHF. The chain recombines TRBV11-2 with TRBJ1-6; 9 bases are shared with TRBD1. The length of the CDR3 is 15 residues. Trimming took 5 bases from V and 10 from J; bases not matched to a gene: 9. Per germline, CDR1 SGHAT and CDR2 FQNNGV.

The rearrangement uses TRBV6-1 and TRBJ2-5; D is perhaps TRBD1 (5 bases). V lost 2 bases and J 1 base, leaving 8 bases between the germline ends. Germline CDR1 reads MNHNS; CDR2 reads SASEGT. This CDR3 is 14 amino acids long. CDR3 amino acids: CASSELTAQETQYF. The CDR3 DNA sequence: TGTGCCAGCAGTGAACTGACAGCCCAAGAGACCCAGTACTTC.

The chain couples TRBV2 to TRBJ2-1, with D unresolved. The CDR3 is 14 residues long. V was pared by 10 bases and J by 0 bases, with 13 bases between. Germline CDR1 reads SNHLY; CDR2 reads FYNNEI. This CDR3 is CATHLESSYNEQFF. CDR3 coding DNA: TGTGCCACCCATCTAGAGAGCTCCTACAATGAGCAGTTCTTC.

The gene calls are TRBV9 and TRBJ2-3; D is perhaps TRBD2 (6 bases). V gave up 0 bases and J gave up 5 bases, with 13 bases separating them. The CDR3 spans 15 residues. Germline lookup yields CDR1 SGDLS and CDR2 YYNGEE. CDR3: CASSVVGGPEDTQYF. CDR3 bases: TGTGCCAGCAGCGTAGTTGGAGGGCCAGAAGATACGCAGTATTTT.

The chain couples TRBV5-1 to TRBJ2-7; TRBD2 aligns across 8 bases. The CDR3 runs to 13 residues. The junction had 5 bases not matched to a gene; V was cut back by 2 bases and J by 7 bases. Germline CDR1 is SGHRS and CDR2 is YFSETQ. The CDR3 DNA reads as TGCGCCAGCAGCTTCGGACTAGCTAGGGAGCAGTACTTC. Translated: CASSFGLAREQYF.